The 27 T cell receptor beta chains below all came from one sample that was sequenced in a study of cytomegalovirus exposure and HLA in healthy donors. Both 60 Vbeta primers and 13 Jbeta primers went into the PCR. The method was immunoSEQ multiplex PCR; TCRdb's version includes in-frame clones alone and lacks a portion of them. The data hold around 160,000 clones, with around 83% observed a single time. Material: PBMCs. The origin of the receptors is a man aged 45 to 65 in good health and CMV-seropositive.

This clone occurred once. This rearrangement joins TRBV7-9 to TRBJ1-2; D is perhaps TRBD1 (5 bases). Trimming shortened V by 2 bases and J by 4 bases, and 14 bases separated the two germline ends. From germline, CDR1 is SEHNR and CDR2 FQNEAQ (reference sequence). The CDR3 covers 15 residues. DNA of the CDR3: TGTGCCAGCAGCTTAATCGTCAGGGCGAGCTATGGCTACACCTTC. Translated, it gives CASSLIVRASYGYTF. The full variable domain, its missing parts supplied by reference TRBV7-9 and TRBJ1-2, is DTGVSQNPRHKITKRGQNVTFRCDPISEHNRLYWYRQTLGQGPEFLTYFQNEAQLEKSRLLSDRFSAERPKGSFSTLEIQRTEQGDSAMYLCASSLIVRASYGYTFGSGTRLTVV.

The chain links TRBV6-4 to TRBJ2-5; 8 positions match TRBD1. The CDR3 contains 13 residues. Germline V gene lookup returns CDR1 MRHNA and CDR2 SNTAGT. The junction had 4 bases not matched to a gene; V was cut back by 5 bases and J by 5 bases. The CDR3 DNA follows: TGTGCCAGCAGTCAGGGGGCGAGTGAGACCCAGTACTTC. Translating gives CASSQGASETQYF.

This chain connects TRBV5-1 to TRBJ1-4; 7 nucleotides align to TRBD1. CDR3 length equals 15 residues. Looked up from germline, CDR1 is SGHRS and CDR2 is YFSETQ. V was clipped by 4 bases and J by 12 bases; unmatched bases: 15. CDR3 amino acids: CASSVDRAPVGELFF. Written as DNA, the CDR3 is TGCGCCAGCAGCGTCGACAGGGCCCCCGTTGGGGAACTGTTTTTT.

This rearrangement joins TRBV9 to TRBJ2-1, with a weak D call TRBD2 (5 bases). Per the germline V gene, CDR1 is SGDLS and CDR2 is YYNGEE. Trimming took off 3 bases at V and 7 bases at J, with 11 bases between the two ends. The CDR3 has 13 amino acids. In DNA, the CDR3 is TGTGCCAGCAGCGATGTTGAGGGTAATGAGCAGTTCTTC. Translating gives CASSDVEGNEQFF.

The rearrangement uses TRBV6-5 and TRBJ2-1; 8 bases are shared with TRBD2. Germline V gene lookup returns CDR1 MNHEY and CDR2 SVGAGI. Germline trimming cut 7 bases from V and 1 base from J; bases unmatched to any gene: 6. This CDR3 has 15 residues. CDR3 sequence (DNA): TGTGCCAGCAACCAGCGGGGGTCATCCTACAATGAGCAGTTCTTC. It yields the protein CASNQRGSSYNEQFF.

The rearrangement links TRBV11-1 to TRBJ2-4; D is unclear. This CDR3 is built from 15 residues. Trimming took off 4 bases at V and 0 bases at J, with 10 bases between the two ends. From germline, CDR1 is SGHAT and CDR2 FQDESV (reference sequence). CDR3 sequence (DNA): TGTGCCAGCAGCTCTCCACTTCAAGCCAAAAACATTCAGTACTTC. As protein: CASSSPLQAKNIQYF.

This clone was observed a few times. The rearrangement joins TRBV4-3 to TRBJ2-1, with 9 positions matching TRBD2. Germline V gene sequence: CDR1 LGHNA, CDR2 YSLEER. V was pared by 0 bases and J by 5 bases, with 11 bases of the junction left unmatched. CDR3 length equals 18 residues. The CDR3 nucleotides are TGCGCCAGCAGCCAAGAAGGGGCGAGCGGGGGGCTACACAATGAGCAGTTCTTC. The encoded protein is CASSQEGASGGLHNEQFF.

V usage is TRBV11-2 and J usage is TRBJ2-5; TRBD1 aligns across 7 bases. From germline, CDR1 is SGHAT and CDR2 FQNNGV. After removal of 2 bases from V and 4 bases from J, the junction contained 10 bases not matched to a gene. This CDR3 spans 16 amino acids. CDR3 nucleotides: TGTGCCAGCAGCTTACCCCGGGATCCAGGGGGAGAGACCCAGTACTTC. This encodes CASSLPRDPGGETQYF. The full variable domain, completed using reference TRBV11-2 and TRBJ2-5, is EAGVAQSPRYKIIEKRQSVAFWCNPISGHATLYWYQQILGQGPKLLIQFQNNGVVDDSQLPKDRFSAERLKGVDSTLKIQPAKLEDSAVYLCASSLPRDPGGETQYFGPGTRLLVL.

The chain recombines TRBV18 with TRBJ1-3; D gene unclear. The CDR3 is made up of 15 amino acids. Germline lookup yields CDR1 KGHSH and CDR2 LQKENI. V was shortened by 3 bases and J by 13 bases, with 22 bases between the two germline ends. The chain's CDR3 is CASSPFGDAPREIYF. CDR3 nucleotide sequence: TGTGCCAGCTCACCGTTTGGAGACGCACCCCGGGAGATATATTTT.

The chain is built from TRBV5-6 and TRBJ2-7; D ambiguous. Trimming left V 2 bases short and J 6 bases short, with 9 bases between. The CDR3 consists of 12 residues. Germline lookup yields CDR1 SGHDT and CDR2 YYEEEE. The CDR3 protein is CASSFLSSEQYF. The CDR3 DNA follows: TGTGCCAGCAGCTTTCTTAGCTCCGAGCAGTACTTC.

The chain couples TRBV7-2 to TRBJ2-2; 8 bases map to TRBD2. The germline V gene has CDR1 SGHTA and CDR2 FQGNSA. Trimming cost V 4 bases and J 5 bases; bases outside gene matches: 6. The CDR3 extends over 15 amino acids. The CDR3 loop is CASSSGTRMTGELFF. For the CDR3, the DNA is TGTGCCAGCAGCTCCGGGACTAGGATGACCGGGGAGCTGTTTTTT.

The chain has TRBV9 and TRBJ2-1; 12 bases are a match to TRBD2. Germline V gives CDR1 SGDLS, CDR2 YYNGEE. V was pared by 0 bases and J by 9 bases, with 4 bases of the junction left unmatched. This CDR3 contains 15 residues. The CDR3 protein is CASSVGLAGEGEQFF. The CDR3 bases are TGTGCCAGCAGCGTAGGACTAGCGGGAGAGGGTGAGCAGTTCTTC.

The rearrangement links TRBV5-1 to TRBJ1-6; tentative D call: TRBD1 (6 bases). The CDR3 contains 14 residues. Deletions cut 4 bases from V and 5 bases from J, with 10 bases between. Germline V lookup: CDR1 SGHRS, CDR2 YFSETQ. DNA of the CDR3: TGCGCCAGCAGCGAGGACAGCAATAATTCACCCCTCCACTTT. Residues: CASSEDSNNSPLHF.

This clone has just one count. The V call is TRBV28, the J call TRBJ2-5; D is perhaps TRBD1 (7 bases). The CDR3 sequence is 16 residues long. V lost 3 bases, J lost 4 bases, and 18 bases lay in between. In germline, CDR1 is MDHEN, CDR2 SYDVKM. The CDR3 sequence is CASSFAGGNSRETQYF. As DNA, the CDR3 is TGTGCCAGCAGTTTCGCAGGGGGGAATAGTCGAGAGACCCAGTACTTC. Variable domain in full (rest from reference TRBV28 and TRBJ2-5): DVKVTQSSRYLVKRTGEKVFLECVQDMDHENMFWYRQDPGLGLRLIYFSYDVKMKEKGDIPEGYSVSREKKERFSLILESASTNQTSMYLCASSFAGGNSRETQYFGPGTRLLVL.

This chain links TRBV11-2 with TRBJ2-7, with TRBD2 matching 11 bases. CDR1 and CDR2 from the germline V gene are SGHAT and FQNNGV. J was trimmed by 6 bases and V by 3 bases; bases with no gene match: 4. This CDR3 comprises 14 residues. The CDR3 loop reads CASSLETSGTEQYF. CDR3 nucleotide sequence: TGTGCCAGCAGCTTGGAGACTAGCGGGACCGAGCAGTACTTC.

This clone came up a few times. V and J are TRBV2 and TRBJ2-7, with TRBD2 as a possible D gene (5 bases). Germline CDR1 SNHLY, CDR2 FYNNEI. The CDR3 totals 12 residues. With 4 bases removed from V and 3 bases from J, the gap between germline ends came to 7 bases. The DNA of the CDR3 is TGTGCCAGCAGTGTCGGGGTCTACGAGCAGTACTTC. Protein product: CASSVGVYEQYF.

This chain uses TRBV15 with TRBJ2-7, with D maybe TRBD1 (6 bases). This CDR3 has 14 amino acids. V lost 2 bases to trimming and J lost 3 bases, with 11 bases between them. Germline CDR1 is LNHNV and CDR2 is YYDKDF (reference sequence). As DNA, the CDR3 is TGTGCCACCAGCAGATTGCCGGGACACTACGAGCAGTACTTC. This translates into CATSRLPGHYEQYF.

The V gene is TRBV19, the J gene TRBJ2-1; D is undetermined. The CDR3 covers 14 residues. The germline gives CDR1 LNHDA, CDR2 SQIVND (reference sequence). V was pared by 0 bases and J by 5 bases, with 8 bases between. The CDR3 DNA follows: TGTGCCAGTAGTATAGACGGTTCGGACAATGAGCAGTTCTTC. Its protein is CASSIDGSDNEQFF.

This rearrangement joins TRBV4-1 to TRBJ1-5; 8 bases fit TRBD1. The V and J ends lost 2 bases and 1 base, in that order; junction bases with no gene match: 7. The CDR3 sequence is 17 residues long. Per the germline V gene, CDR1 is MGHRA and CDR2 is YSYEKL. The CDR3 loop is CASSQWVTGVSNQPQHF. Written as DNA, the CDR3 is TGCGCCAGCAGCCAATGGGTGACAGGGGTAAGCAATCAGCCCCAGCATTTT.

The genes are TRBV2 and TRBJ2-2, with 7 positions matching TRBD1. Per the germline V gene, CDR1 is SNHLY and CDR2 is FYNNEI. The CDR3 runs 15 residues. V dropped 8 bases and J dropped 6; count of bases not matched to a gene: 12. CDR3 residues: CASSLTQGWAGELFF. Written as DNA, the CDR3 is TGTGCCAGCTCGTTAACACAGGGGTGGGCCGGGGAGCTGTTTTTT.

The chain links TRBV27 to TRBJ2-3; TRBD2 matches at 9 bases. CDR1 is MNHEY, CDR2 SMNVEV, per germline (reference sequence). V lost 2 bases, J lost 5 bases, and 5 bases stayed unmatched. The CDR3 sequence is 15 residues long. The CDR3 region is CASSLAGGRGDTQYF. The CDR3 DNA reads as TGTGCCAGCAGTTTAGCGGGGGGGCGGGGAGATACGCAGTATTTT.

V is TRBV27 and J is TRBJ2-5; TRBD2 might be the D (6 bases). The CDR3 loop spans 13 amino acids. Looked up from germline, CDR1 is MNHEY and CDR2 is SMNVEV (reference sequence). Trimming removed 3 bases from V and 9 bases from J, with 14 bases in between. CDR3 in DNA: TGTGCCAGCAGTTTGGGGGGATCGGGGGCCCAGTACTTC. Its protein product is CASSLGGSGAQYF.

The V gene is TRBV28, the J gene TRBJ1-1; 11 bases are shared with TRBD1. Trimming removed 3 bases from V and 0 bases from J; junction bases left unmatched: 18. This CDR3 comprises 21 residues. The germline V gene encodes CDR1 MDHEN and CDR2 SYDVKM. CDR3 sequence (DNA): TGTGCCAGCAGTTTTGTGGGGAGGGACAGGGGGTCTCTTAATATGAACACTGAAGCTTTCTTT. Amino acids: CASSFVGRDRGSLNMNTEAFF.

The chain couples TRBV5-3 to TRBJ2-7; TRBD2 matches at 8 bases. TRBV5-3 is an ORF, and what it does is uncertain. There are 16 residues in the CDR3. V lost 3 bases and J lost 6; bases outside the gene matches: 14. CDR3 sequence (DNA): TGTGCCAGAAGCTCAATCAATAAGCGGGGGATCGGCGAGCAGTACTTC. This codes for CARSSINKRGIGEQYF.

This clone has only one observation. This chain joins TRBV6-6 and TRBJ1-1; tentative D call: TRBD1 (6 bases). The germline V gene has CDR1 MNHNY and CDR2 SVGAGI (reference sequence). V was pared by 7 bases and J by 8 bases, with 17 bases between. The CDR3 is made up of 13 amino acids. CDR3 sequence (DNA): TGTGCCAGCATCGAGATGGGGGCCGGGGAAGCTTTCTTT. Amino acids: CASIEMGAGEAFF.

The chain combines TRBV28 with TRBJ2-5, with TRBD2 identical over 9 bases. TRBJ2-7 matches the DNA end more closely, so the J call is doubtful. The CDR3 loop spans 16 amino acids. Germline CDR1 reads MDHEN; CDR2 reads SYDVKM. Written as DNA, the CDR3 is TGTGCCAGCAGTTTATTTGGGCTAGCGGGGTCCTACGAGCAGTACTTC. Translated: CASSLFGLAGSYEQYF.

The V and J genes are TRBV5-1 and TRBJ2-3; 12 bases are a match to TRBD2. The V and J ends lost 3 bases and 1 base, in that order; junction bases with no gene match: 6. The germline gives CDR1 SGHRS, CDR2 YFSETQ. The length of the CDR3 is 17 residues. The CDR3, as DNA: TGCGCCAGCAGCTCCCGACTAGCGGGAGTTCGCACAGATACGCAGTATTTT. It is translated as CASSSRLAGVRTDTQYF.